This T cell receptor (beta chain) was identified during a study of CD8 T cells in ankylosing spondylitis. Study-wide points: The authors found the disease-linked clones to be CD8+ and relatively rare in peripheral blood.

MiXCR, run by TCRdb on the 5' RACE reads, gives a single entry per CDR3 protein. Altogether around 120,000 distinct CDR3 sequences are present, approximately 10% being singletons, with the ten largest covering approximately 3.5%. Germline lookup yields CDR1 DFQATT and CDR2 SNEGSKA (reference sequence). V was trimmed by 0 bases and J by 0 bases, leaving 9 bases between them. This CDR3 has 15 amino acids. This clonotype was observed at least ten times. Its antigen is not identified. This receptor was taken from a male donor with ankylosing spondylitis or in good health (not recorded which). The chain links TRBV20-1 to TRBJ1-5; D call uncertain. The specimen was blood, either unsorted or a sorted T cell fraction (not recorded which). CDR3 DNA: TGCAGTGCTAGAGATCGAAGGACTAGCAATCAGCCCCAGCATTTT. Amino acids: CSARDRRTSNQPQHF.